This T cell receptor beta chain emerged from a study of T cells after yellow fever vaccination. Looking at the study overall: Fractions low in cell number were prepared with SMART-Seq v4 Ultra Low Input.

This clonotype was found a few times. Its antigen is undetermined. Points from the study as a whole: Clonotypes shared by both compartments, CD4 and CD8, made up a small share. Abundant clonotypes (contaminants from the bulk population) could be present in FACS-sorted repertoires.

UMIs were added to TCR cDNA along with a universal primer site when it was made by 5'RACE template switching. TCRdb used MiXCR to reprocess the 5' RACE reads, holding one entry per CDR3 protein. The top ten hold over 11% of the sample, which has just under 600,000 distinct CDR3 sequences, 13% seen once. V lost 3 bases, J lost 8 bases, and 17 bases lay in between. The CDR3 is 13 residues long. Germline CDR1 is SQVTM and CDR2 is ANQGSEA. The source material was PBMCs, sampled on the day of the yellow fever booster vaccination. The sequence was obtained from a man under 40 who received the YFV17D yellow fever vaccine. This sequence joins TRBV29-1 and TRBJ2-7, with D hard to call. Here the CDR3 reads CSVELLTDGQQYF. CDR3 DNA: TGCAGCGTTGAGTTGCTAACCGACGGGCAGCAGTACTTC.